The 8 T cell receptor beta chains reported below all come from one sample, sequenced in a study of identical twins. MiXCR, run by TCRdb on the 5' RACE reads, gives a single entry per CDR3 protein. The repertoire consists of about 890,000 distinct CDR3 sequences, with about 12% occurring once and the leading ten covering 1.5% to 2%. This sample also appeared in a second study, on yellow fever vaccine responses in identical twins.

Source material: PBMCs. The source is a woman aged 18-30 years in good health.

This clonotype has just a few counts. The gene calls are TRBV20-1 and TRBJ2-7; TRBD1 agrees at 8 bases. V was pared by 0 bases and J by 6 bases, with 4 bases of the junction left unmatched. CDR1 is DFQATT and CDR2 is SNEGSKA in the germline V gene (reference sequence). There are 13 residues in the CDR3. The CDR3: CSAREQGAFEQYV. The CDR3 DNA follows: TGCAGTGCTAGAGAGCAGGGGGCCTTCGAGCAGTACGTC.

The V call is TRBV15, the J call TRBJ2-5; D unclear. The germline gives CDR1 LNHNV, CDR2 YYDKDF (reference sequence). Between the trimmed V and J ends, which lost 0 bases and 4 bases, there was a span of 9 bases. The CDR3 runs 14 residues. CDR3 region: CATSRDRVGETQYF. The CDR3 coding sequence is TGTGCCACCAGCAGAGATCGGGTAGGAGAGACCCAGTACTTC.

The table lists this clonotype with a few counts. The chain links TRBV5-6 to TRBJ2-7; D ambiguous. V was clipped by 2 bases and J by 3 bases, with 9 bases between them. Germline loops: CDR1 SGHDT, CDR2 YYEEEE. This CDR3 has 13 amino acids. This CDR3 is CASSLPPDYEQYF. CDR3 nucleotide sequence: TGTGCCAGCAGCTTACCCCCGGACTACGAGCAGTACTTC. The entire variable domain, with the rest obtained from reference TRBV5-6 and TRBJ2-7, is as follows: DAGVTQSPTHLIKTRGQQVTLRCSPKSGHDTVSWYQQALGQGPQFIFQYYEEEERQRGNFPDRFSGHQFPNYSSELNVNALLLGDSALYLCASSLPPDYEQYFGPGTRLTVT.

The chain combines TRBV29-1 with TRBJ2-7; tentative D call: TRBD2 (7 bases). The germline V gene encodes CDR1 SQVTM and CDR2 ANQGSEA. The CDR3 has 14 amino acids. Trimming pared 4 bases from V and 4 bases from J, leaving 17 bases between. The CDR3 sequence: CSVVSGGAGYEQYF. Here the CDR3 DNA reads TGCAGCGTTGTGTCGGGGGGCGCAGGGTACGAGCAGTACTTC.

This clonotype was seen a handful of times. V and J are TRBV7-9 and TRBJ2-5; no reliable D call. Trimming removed 8 bases at V and 5 bases at J, with 6 bases between. Germline V CDR1 and CDR2: SEHNR, FQNEAQ (reference sequence). This CDR3 region has 10 residues. CDR3 DNA sequence: TGTGCCAGCGGCATGGAGACCCAGTACTTC. Encoded protein: CASGMETQYF.

This clonotype was detected many times. The V and J genes are TRBV20-1 and TRBJ2-1, with D uncertain. This CDR3 contains 14 residues. Deletions cut 3 bases from V and 5 bases from J, with 14 bases between. Germline V gene sequence: CDR1 DFQATT, CDR2 SNEGSKA (reference sequence). In DNA, the CDR3 is TGCAGTGCTAGTATAATCAACCGAAACAATGAGCAGTTCTTC. Its translation: CSASIINRNNEQFF.

The table lists this clonotype with a few counts. The chain has TRBV5-6 and TRBJ2-3; no clear D. Trimming shortened V by 3 bases and J by 4 bases, and 12 bases separated the two germline ends. This CDR3 spans 14 amino acids. Germline values: CDR1 SGHDT, CDR2 YYEEEE. The CDR3 reads CASSSLNSPDTQYF. The CDR3 DNA sequence: TGTGCCAGCAGCTCCTTAAATTCCCCAGATACGCAGTATTTT.

The chain uses TRBV4-1 and TRBJ2-7, with D unclear. CDR3 length: 13 residues. V lost 1 base and J 4 bases, leaving 8 bases between the germline ends. Germline V CDR1 and CDR2: MGHRA, YSYEKL. CDR3 sequence reads: CASSQVYSYEQYV. In nucleotides, the CDR3 is TGCGCCAGCAGCCAAGTCTACTCATACGAGCAGTACGTC.